The 11 T cell receptor beta chains presented below share a single source sample, sequenced in a study of T-cell reconstitution after alpha-beta-depleted transplantation in children. Unique molecular identifiers were incorporated when the TCRbeta library was constructed. TCRdb re-analysed the PCR reads in MiXCR, keeping a single row per CDR3 protein. The top ten clones hold under 5.5% of a sample with approximately 230,000 distinct CDR3 sequences, roughly a quarter of them seen once. Sequencing was performed on PBMCs, mostly from graft donor cells, taken 360 days after TCRalphabeta/CD19-depleted stem cell transplant. The source is a female patient between 2 and 10 years old who had a stem cell transplant for congenital amegakaryocytic thrombocytopenia, so the T cells may come from the graft donor.

V gene TRBV29-1 combines with J gene TRBJ2-5; tentative D call: TRBD2 (5 bases). This CDR3 has 14 amino acids. Germline V CDR1 and CDR2: SQVTM, ANQGSEA. V was pared by 1 base and J by 4 bases, with 13 bases between. DNA of the CDR3: TGCAGCGTTGAAGTCGGGGTGGCTGGAGAGACCCAGTACTTC. The encoded protein is CSVEVGVAGETQYF.

In this sample, this clonotype turned up a few times. The V call is TRBV6-2 or TRBV6-3, the J call TRBJ2-5, with 9 bases that match TRBD1. The junction had 9 bases not matched to a gene; V was cut back by 5 bases and J by 5 bases. The V gene's germline CDR1 is MNHEY and CDR2 SVGEGT. The CDR3 totals 15 residues. In nucleotides, the CDR3 is TGTGCCAGCAGTCTACCACAGGGGGCGGGGGAGACCCAGTACTTC. This sequence encodes CASSLPQGAGETQYF.

This clonotype turned up a few times. This sequence joins TRBV20-1 and TRBJ2-5, with 7 bases aligning to TRBD1. The junction had 16 bases not matched to a gene; V was cut back by 8 bases and J by 7 bases. The germline CDR1 and CDR2 sequences are DFQATT and SNEGSKA (reference sequence). The CDR3 runs to 14 residues. The CDR3 nucleotides are TGCAGTTACCCCAACGGCGTACCAGGGGGGACCCAGTACTTC. This gives the protein CSYPNGVPGGTQYF.

The rearrangement joins TRBV27 to TRBJ2-7; TRBD1 is a possible D gene (6 bases). The germline V and J ends were trimmed by 4 bases and 6 bases, with 22 bases remaining between them. Germline V gene sequence: CDR1 MNHEY, CDR2 SMNVEV (reference sequence). The CDR3 has 16 residues. In nucleotides, the CDR3 is TGTGCCAGCAGTTCCCTCTACAGGGCAGCGATAGGCGAGCAGTACTTC. Protein product: CASSSLYRAAIGEQYF.

The rearrangement uses TRBV9 and TRBJ1-1; no definite D call. Trimming took off 0 bases at V and 2 bases at J, with 8 bases between the two ends. This CDR3 spans 14 amino acids. Germline V gene data show CDR1 as SGDLS and CDR2 as YYNGEE. In nucleotides, the CDR3 is TGTGCCAGCAGCGTAGACAACTTCAACACTGAAGCTTTCTTT. Its translation is CASSVDNFNTEAFF.

The V and J genes are TRBV20-1 and TRBJ2-5; D might be TRBD1 or TRBD2, each matching 6 bases. This CDR3 comprises 15 residues. Germline CDR1 DFQATT, CDR2 SNEGSKA (reference sequence). V dropped 2 bases and J dropped 5 bases, with 18 bases sitting between them. The CDR3 loop is CSARRGAGQGETQYF. The CDR3 DNA sequence: TGCAGTGCTAGAAGGGGGGCGGGGCAGGGGGAGACCCAGTACTTC.

This clonotype has only a few counts. Being one base from a much bigger clone, this may be a read error. The rearrangement joins TRBV5-1 to TRBJ2-7, with TRBD1 identical over 9 bases. Germline assignment: CDR1 SGHRS and CDR2 YFSETQ. The V gene end was trimmed by 6 bases and the J gene end by 2 bases; junction bases not matched to a gene: 3. The CDR3 totals 13 residues. The CDR3: CASTGTGTYEQYF. In DNA form, the CDR3 reads TGCGCCAGCACCGGGACAGGGACCTACGAGCAGTACTTC.

This chain connects TRBV6-1 to TRBJ1-2, with D unresolved. Trimming removed 6 bases from V and 1 base from J, with 15 bases in between. The V gene's germline CDR1 is MNHNS and CDR2 SASEGT. The CDR3 covers 15 residues. The CDR3 sequence is CASSQTLRGNYGYTF. The CDR3 DNA reads TGTGCCAGCAGCCAAACCCTCCGGGGTAACTATGGCTACACCTTC.

The DNA for the CDR3 is TGCGCCAGCAGCCTACCGTTCACTAGCGGCTCCTACAATGAGCAGTTCTTC. Its translation is CASSLPFTSGSYNEQFF. The chain recombines TRBV5-1 with TRBJ2-1, with TRBD2 matching over 8 bases. The CDR3 spans 17 residues. V dropped 4 bases and J dropped 0; count of bases not matched to a gene: 9. CDR1 is SGHRS and CDR2 is YFSETQ in the germline V gene. The full variable domain, rest sourced from reference TRBV5-1 and TRBJ2-1, is KAGVTQTPRYLIKTRGQQVTLSCSPISGHRSVSWYQQTPGQGLQFLFEYFSETQRNKGNFPGRFSGRQFSNSRSEMNVSTLELGDSALYLCASSLPFTSGSYNEQFFGPGTRLTVL.

This clonotype has only a few counts. The chain joins TRBV12-3 or TRBV12-4 to TRBJ2-7; D is possibly TRBD2 (6 bases). CDR3 length: 20 amino acids. Trimming cost V 5 bases and J 3 bases, with 32 bases left between them. The CDR3 protein is CASSTTSPRGSLATFYEQYF. The CDR3 DNA is TGTGCCAGCAGTACAACCTCCCCCCGGGGCTCTCTAGCGACCTTCTACGAGCAGTACTTC.

In its sample, this clonotype was seen a few times. CDR3 sequence reads: CASSLKVGFGVYEQYF. The DNA for the CDR3 is TGTGCCAGCAGTCTCAAAGTAGGGTTCGGTGTGTACGAGCAGTACTTC. This chain connects TRBV27 to TRBJ2-7; D is undetermined. The CDR3 is made up of 16 amino acids. Looked up from germline, CDR1 is MNHEY and CDR2 is SMNVEV (reference sequence). V was trimmed by 5 bases and J by 4 bases, leaving 21 bases between them.